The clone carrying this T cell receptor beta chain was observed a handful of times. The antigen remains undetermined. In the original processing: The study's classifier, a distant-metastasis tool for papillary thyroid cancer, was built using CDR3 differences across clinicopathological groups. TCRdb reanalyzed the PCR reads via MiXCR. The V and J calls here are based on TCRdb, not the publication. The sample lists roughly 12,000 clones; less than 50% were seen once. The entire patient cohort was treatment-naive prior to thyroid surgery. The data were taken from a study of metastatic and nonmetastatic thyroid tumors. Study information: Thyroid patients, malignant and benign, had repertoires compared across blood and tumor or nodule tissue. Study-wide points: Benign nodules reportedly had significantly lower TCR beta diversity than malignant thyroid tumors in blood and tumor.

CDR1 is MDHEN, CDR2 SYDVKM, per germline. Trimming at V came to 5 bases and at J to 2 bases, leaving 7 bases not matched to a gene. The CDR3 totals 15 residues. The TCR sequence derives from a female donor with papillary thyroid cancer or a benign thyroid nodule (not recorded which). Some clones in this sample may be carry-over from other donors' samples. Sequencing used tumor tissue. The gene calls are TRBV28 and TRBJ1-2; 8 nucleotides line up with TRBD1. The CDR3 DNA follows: TGTGCCAGCAGTCTAACGGGACAGGAGAACTATGGCTACACCTTC. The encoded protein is CASSLTGQENYGYTF.